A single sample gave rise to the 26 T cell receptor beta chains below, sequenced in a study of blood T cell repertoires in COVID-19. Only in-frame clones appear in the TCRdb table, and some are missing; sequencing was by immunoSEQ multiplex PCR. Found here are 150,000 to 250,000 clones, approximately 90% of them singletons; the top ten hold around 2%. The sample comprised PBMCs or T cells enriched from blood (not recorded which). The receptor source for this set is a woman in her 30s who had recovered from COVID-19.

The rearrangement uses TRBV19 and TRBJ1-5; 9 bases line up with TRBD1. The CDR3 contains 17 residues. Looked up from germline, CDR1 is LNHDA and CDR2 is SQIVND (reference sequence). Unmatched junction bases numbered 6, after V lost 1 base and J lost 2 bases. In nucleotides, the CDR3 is TGTGCCAGTAGTATAGGTAATGGGGACAGGGGCAATCAGCCCCAGCATTTT. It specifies CASSIGNGDRGNQPQHF.

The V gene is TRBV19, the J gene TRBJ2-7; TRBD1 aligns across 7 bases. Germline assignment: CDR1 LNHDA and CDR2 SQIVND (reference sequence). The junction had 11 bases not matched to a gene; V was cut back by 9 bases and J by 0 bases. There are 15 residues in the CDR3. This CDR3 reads CASILGGTDSYEQYF. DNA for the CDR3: TGTGCCAGCATACTGGGTGGGACAGACTCCTACGAGCAGTACTTC.

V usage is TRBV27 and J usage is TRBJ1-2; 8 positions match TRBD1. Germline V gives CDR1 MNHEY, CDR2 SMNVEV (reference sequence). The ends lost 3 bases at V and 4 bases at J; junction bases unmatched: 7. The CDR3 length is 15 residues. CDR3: CASSFTGTGSYGYTF. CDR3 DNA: TGTGCCAGCAGTTTTACCGGGACAGGATCCTATGGCTACACCTTC.

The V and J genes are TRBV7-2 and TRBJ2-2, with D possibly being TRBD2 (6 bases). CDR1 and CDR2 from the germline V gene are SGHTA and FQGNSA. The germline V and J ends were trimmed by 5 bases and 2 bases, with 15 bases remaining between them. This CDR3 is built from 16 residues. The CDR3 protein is CASSLSSGLNTGELFF. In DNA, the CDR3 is TGTGCCAGCAGCCTCTCTTCGGGACTCAACACCGGGGAGCTGTTTTTT.

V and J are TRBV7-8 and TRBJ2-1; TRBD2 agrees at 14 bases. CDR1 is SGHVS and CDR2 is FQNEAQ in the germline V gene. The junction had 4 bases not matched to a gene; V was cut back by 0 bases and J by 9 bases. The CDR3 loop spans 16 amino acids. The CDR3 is CASSLAGLAGDGEQFF. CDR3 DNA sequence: TGTGCCAGCAGCTTAGCGGGACTAGCGGGGGATGGTGAGCAGTTCTTC. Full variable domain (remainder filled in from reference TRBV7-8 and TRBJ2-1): GAGVSQSPRYKVAKRGQDVALRCDPISGHVSLFWYQQALGQGPEFLTYFQNEAQLDKSGLPSDRFFAERPEGSVSTLKIQRTQQEDSAVYLCASSLAGLAGDGEQFFGPGTRLTVL.

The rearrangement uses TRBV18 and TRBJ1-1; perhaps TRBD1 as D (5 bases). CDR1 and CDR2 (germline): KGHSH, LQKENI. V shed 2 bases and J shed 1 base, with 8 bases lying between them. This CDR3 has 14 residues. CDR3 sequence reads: CASSPDSRNTEAFF. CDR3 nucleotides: TGTGCCAGCTCACCAGACAGCAGGAACACTGAAGCTTTCTTT.

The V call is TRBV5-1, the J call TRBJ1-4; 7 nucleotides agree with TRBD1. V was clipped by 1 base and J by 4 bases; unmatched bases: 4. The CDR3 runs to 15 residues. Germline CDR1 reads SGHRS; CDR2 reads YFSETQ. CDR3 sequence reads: CASSLTGVLNEKLFF. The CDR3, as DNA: TGCGCCAGCAGCTTGACAGGGGTCCTTAATGAAAAACTGTTTTTT.

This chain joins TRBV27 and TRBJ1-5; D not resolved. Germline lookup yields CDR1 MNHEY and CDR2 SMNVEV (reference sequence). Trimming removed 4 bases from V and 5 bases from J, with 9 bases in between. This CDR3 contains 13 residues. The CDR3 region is CASSYRQDQPQHF. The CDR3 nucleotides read TGTGCCAGCAGTTATCGGCAGGATCAGCCCCAGCATTTT.

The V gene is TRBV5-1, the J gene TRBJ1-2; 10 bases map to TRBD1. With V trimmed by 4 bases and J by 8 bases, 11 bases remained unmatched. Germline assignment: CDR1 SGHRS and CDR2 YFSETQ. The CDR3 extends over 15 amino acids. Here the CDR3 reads CASSPGTGVFGGYTF. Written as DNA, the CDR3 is TGCGCCAGCAGCCCGGGGACAGGGGTTTTCGGGGGCTACACCTTC. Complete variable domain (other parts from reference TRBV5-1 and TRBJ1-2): KAGVTQTPRYLIKTRGQQVTLSCSPISGHRSVSWYQQTPGQGLQFLFEYFSETQRNKGNFPGRFSGRQFSNSRSEMNVSTLELGDSALYLCASSPGTGVFGGYTFGSGTRLTVV.

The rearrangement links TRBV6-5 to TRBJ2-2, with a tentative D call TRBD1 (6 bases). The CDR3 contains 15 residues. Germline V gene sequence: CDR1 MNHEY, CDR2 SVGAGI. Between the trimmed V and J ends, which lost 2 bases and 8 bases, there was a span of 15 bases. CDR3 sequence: CASSYRGHGSGELFF. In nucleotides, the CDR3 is TGTGCCAGCAGTTACCGGGGACACGGCTCAGGGGAGCTGTTTTTT.

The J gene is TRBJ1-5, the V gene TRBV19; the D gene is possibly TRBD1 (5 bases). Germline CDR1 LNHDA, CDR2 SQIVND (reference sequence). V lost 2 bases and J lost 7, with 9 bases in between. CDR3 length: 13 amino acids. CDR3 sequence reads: CASSISQGQPQHF. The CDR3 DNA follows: TGTGCCAGTAGTATATCTCAGGGACAGCCCCAGCATTTT.

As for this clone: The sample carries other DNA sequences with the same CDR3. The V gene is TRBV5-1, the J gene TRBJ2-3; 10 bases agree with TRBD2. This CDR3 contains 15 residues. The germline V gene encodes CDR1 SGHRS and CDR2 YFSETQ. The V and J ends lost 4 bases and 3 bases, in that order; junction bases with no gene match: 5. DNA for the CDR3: TGCGCCAGCAGCCGAGCGGGGGGGCCAACAGATACGCAGTATTTT. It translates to CASSRAGGPTDTQYF.

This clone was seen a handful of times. The CDR3 bases are TGTGCCAGCAGCAAGGGTACAGCGAACACTGAAGCTTTCTTT. Its translation: CASSKGTANTEAFF. The genes are TRBV21-1 and TRBJ1-1; the table assigns TRBD1, which was not confirmed against the DNA. TRBV21-1 is described as a pseudogene. The CDR3 has 14 residues.

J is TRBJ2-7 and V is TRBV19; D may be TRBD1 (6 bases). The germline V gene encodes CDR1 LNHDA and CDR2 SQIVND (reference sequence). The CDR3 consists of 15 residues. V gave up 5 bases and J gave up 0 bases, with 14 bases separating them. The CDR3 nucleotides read TGTGCCAGTAGTCCGAGACAGGTCGGCTCCTACGAGCAGTACTTC. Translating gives CASSPRQVGSYEQYF.

The CDR3 sequence is CAYRREAETQYF. CDR3 bases: TGTGCCTACCGGAGGGAGGCAGAGACCCAGTACTTC. The gene calls are TRBV7-9 and TRBJ2-5; D is perhaps TRBD2 (6 bases). Germline V gene data show CDR1 as SEHNR and CDR2 as FQNEAQ (reference sequence). With 11 bases removed from V and 4 bases from J, the gap between germline ends came to 14 bases. This CDR3 spans 12 amino acids.

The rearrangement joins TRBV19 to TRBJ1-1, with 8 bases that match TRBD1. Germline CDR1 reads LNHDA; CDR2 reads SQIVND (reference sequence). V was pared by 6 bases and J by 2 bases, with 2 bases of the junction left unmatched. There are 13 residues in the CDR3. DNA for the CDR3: TGTGCCAGTAGGGGGACAGGTAACACTGAAGCTTTCTTT. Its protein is CASRGTGNTEAFF. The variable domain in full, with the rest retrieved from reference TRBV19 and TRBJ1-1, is DGGITQSPKYLFRKEGQNVTLSCEQNLNHDAMYWYRQDPGQGLRLIYYSQIVNDFQKGDIAEGYSVSREKKESFPLTVTSAQKNPTAFYLCASRGTGNTEAFFGQGTRLTVV.

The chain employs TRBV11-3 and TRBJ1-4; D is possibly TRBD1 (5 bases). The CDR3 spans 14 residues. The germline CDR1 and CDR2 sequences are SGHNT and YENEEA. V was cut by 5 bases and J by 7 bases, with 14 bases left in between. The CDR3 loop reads CASSLQNGAEKLFF. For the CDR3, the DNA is TGTGCCAGCAGCCTACAGAATGGGGCTGAAAAACTGTTTTTT.

The CDR3 DNA follows: TGTGCCAGCTCACCACCGACTAGCGGGAGTCCCTATGAGCAGTTCTTC. It is translated as CASSPPTSGSPYEQFF. The chain is built from TRBV18 and TRBJ2-1; 12 bases line up with TRBD2. The CDR3 is 16 amino acids. The germline V gene encodes CDR1 KGHSH and CDR2 LQKENI. V dropped 0 bases and J dropped 8; count of bases not matched to a gene: 5.

The CDR3 DNA follows: TGTGCCAGCTCACCGCGGGACGGAAACTATGGCTACACCTTC. Its protein is CASSPRDGNYGYTF. This chain joins TRBV18 and TRBJ1-2, with D possibly matching TRBD1 (5 bases). Germline V gene data show CDR1 as KGHSH and CDR2 as LQKENI. This CDR3 is 14 amino acids long. V was clipped by 3 bases and J by 2 bases, with 10 bases between them.

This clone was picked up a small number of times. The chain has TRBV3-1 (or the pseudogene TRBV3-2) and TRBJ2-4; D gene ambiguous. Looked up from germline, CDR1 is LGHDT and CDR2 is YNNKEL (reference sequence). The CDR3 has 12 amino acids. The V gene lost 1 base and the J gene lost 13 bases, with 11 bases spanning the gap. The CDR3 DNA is TGTGCCAGCAGCCAAGTTGAGGAGAGACAGTACTTC. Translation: CASSQVEERQYF.

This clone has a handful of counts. The CDR3 loop reads CASNDRGINEQFF. CDR3 sequence (DNA): TGTGCCAGTAACGACAGGGGGATCAATGAGCAGTTCTTC. V gene TRBV19 combines with J gene TRBJ2-1, with TRBD1 matching over 9 bases. CDR1 and CDR2 (germline): LNHDA, SQIVND (reference sequence). The V segment lost 7 bases and the J segment 6 bases; nucleotides outside the gene matches: 4. This CDR3 comprises 13 residues.

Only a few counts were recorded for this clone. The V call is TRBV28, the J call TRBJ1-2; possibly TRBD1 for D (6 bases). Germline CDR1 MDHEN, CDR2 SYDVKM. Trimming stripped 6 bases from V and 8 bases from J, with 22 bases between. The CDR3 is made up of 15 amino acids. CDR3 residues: CASRTSPGVGSGYTF. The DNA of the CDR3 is TGTGCCAGCAGGACCTCCCCAGGGGTAGGATCGGGCTACACCTTC.

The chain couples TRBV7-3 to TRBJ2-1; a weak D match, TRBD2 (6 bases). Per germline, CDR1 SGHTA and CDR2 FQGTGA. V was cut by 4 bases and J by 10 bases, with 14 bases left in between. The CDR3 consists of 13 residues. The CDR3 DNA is TGTGCCAGCAGCTCGGCGCTAGCGAACGAGCAGTTCTTC. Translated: CASSSALANEQFF.

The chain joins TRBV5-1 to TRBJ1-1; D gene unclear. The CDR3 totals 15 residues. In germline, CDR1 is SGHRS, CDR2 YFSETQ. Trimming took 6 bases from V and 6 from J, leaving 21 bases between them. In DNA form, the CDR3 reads TGCGCCAGCACCCTCTTTGCCGGTAGCGGCGCTGAAGCTTTCTTT. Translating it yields CASTLFAGSGAEAFF.

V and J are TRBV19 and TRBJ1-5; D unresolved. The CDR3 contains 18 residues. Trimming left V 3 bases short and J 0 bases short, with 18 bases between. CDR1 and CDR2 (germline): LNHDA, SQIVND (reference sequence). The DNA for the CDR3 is TGTGCCAGTAGTATTTCCCCCGCGAAACTTTCTAGCAATCAGCCCCAGCATTTT. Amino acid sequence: CASSISPAKLSSNQPQHF.

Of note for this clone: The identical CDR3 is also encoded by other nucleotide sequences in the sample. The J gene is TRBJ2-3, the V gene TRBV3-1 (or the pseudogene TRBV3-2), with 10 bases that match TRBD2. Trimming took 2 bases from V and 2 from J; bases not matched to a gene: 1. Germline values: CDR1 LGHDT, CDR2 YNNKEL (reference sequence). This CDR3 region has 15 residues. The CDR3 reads CASSQLAGATDTQYF. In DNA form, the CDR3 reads TGTGCCAGCAGCCAACTAGCGGGAGCCACAGATACGCAGTATTTT.